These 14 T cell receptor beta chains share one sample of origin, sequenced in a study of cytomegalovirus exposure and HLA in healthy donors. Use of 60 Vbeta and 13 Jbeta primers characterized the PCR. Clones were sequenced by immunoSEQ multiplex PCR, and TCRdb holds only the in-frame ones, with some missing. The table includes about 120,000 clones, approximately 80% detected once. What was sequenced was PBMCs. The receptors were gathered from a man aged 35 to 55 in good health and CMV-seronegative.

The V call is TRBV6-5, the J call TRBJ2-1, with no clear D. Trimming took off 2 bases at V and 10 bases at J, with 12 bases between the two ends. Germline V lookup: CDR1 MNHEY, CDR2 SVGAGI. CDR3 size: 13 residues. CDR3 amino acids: CASSYGSSLEQFF. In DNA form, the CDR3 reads TGTGCCAGCAGTTACGGTAGCTCTCTAGAGCAGTTCTTC.

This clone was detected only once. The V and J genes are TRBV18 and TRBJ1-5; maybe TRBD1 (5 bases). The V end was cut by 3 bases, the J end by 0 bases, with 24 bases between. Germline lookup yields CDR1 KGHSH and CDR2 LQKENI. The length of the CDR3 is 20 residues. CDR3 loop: CASSPLGPGRGSYSNQPQHF. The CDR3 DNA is TGTGCCAGCTCACCCTTGGGACCCGGGCGGGGATCGTATAGCAATCAGCCCCAGCATTTT.

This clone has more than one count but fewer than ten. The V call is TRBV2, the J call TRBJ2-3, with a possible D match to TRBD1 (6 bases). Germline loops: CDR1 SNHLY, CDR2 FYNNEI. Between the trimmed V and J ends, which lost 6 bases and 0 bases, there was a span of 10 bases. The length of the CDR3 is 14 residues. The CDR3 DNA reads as TGTGCCAGCAGGGTAGGACAGAGCACAGATACGCAGTATTTT. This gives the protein CASRVGQSTDTQYF.

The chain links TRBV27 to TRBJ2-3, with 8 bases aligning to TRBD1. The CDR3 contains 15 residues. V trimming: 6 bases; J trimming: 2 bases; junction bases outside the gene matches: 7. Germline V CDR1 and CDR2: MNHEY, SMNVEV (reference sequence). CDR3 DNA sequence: TGTGCCAGCAGCCTACAGGGGGTACTCACAGATACGCAGTATTTT. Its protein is CASSLQGVLTDTQYF.

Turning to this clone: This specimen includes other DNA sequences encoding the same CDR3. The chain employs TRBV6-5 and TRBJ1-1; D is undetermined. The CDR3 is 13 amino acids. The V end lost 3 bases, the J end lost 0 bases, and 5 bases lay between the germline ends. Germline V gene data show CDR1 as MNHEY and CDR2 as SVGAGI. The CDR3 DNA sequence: TGTGCCAGCAGTTATTCTGTGAACACTGAAGCTTTCTTT. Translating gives CASSYSVNTEAFF.

Here the CDR3 reads CASSFDRANTEAFF. CDR3 nucleotide sequence: TGTGCCAGCAGCTTTGACAGGGCGAACACTGAAGCTTTCTTT. The chain uses TRBV7-8 and TRBJ1-1; the match to TRBD1 covers 7 bases. The V segment lost 3 bases and the J segment 1 base; nucleotides outside the gene matches: 2. This CDR3 region has 14 residues. CDR1 and CDR2 (germline): SGHVS, FQNEAQ.

The CDR3 DNA follows: TGCGCCAGCAGCCAAGTCACAGGGTTTTCCAACTATGGCTACACCTTC. As protein: CASSQVTGFSNYGYTF. The V gene is TRBV4-3, the J gene TRBJ1-2; a possible D gene is TRBD1 (6 bases). The ends were cut back, 1 base at V and 2 bases at J, with 14 bases in the middle. This CDR3 region has 16 residues. Germline loops: CDR1 LGHNA, CDR2 YSLEER.

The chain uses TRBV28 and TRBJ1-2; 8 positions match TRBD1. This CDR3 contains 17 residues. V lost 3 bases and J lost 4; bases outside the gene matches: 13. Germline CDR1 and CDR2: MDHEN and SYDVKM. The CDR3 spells CASSLLMQGALSYGYTF. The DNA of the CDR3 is TGTGCCAGCAGTTTGTTGATGCAGGGGGCGCTTAGCTATGGCTACACCTTC.

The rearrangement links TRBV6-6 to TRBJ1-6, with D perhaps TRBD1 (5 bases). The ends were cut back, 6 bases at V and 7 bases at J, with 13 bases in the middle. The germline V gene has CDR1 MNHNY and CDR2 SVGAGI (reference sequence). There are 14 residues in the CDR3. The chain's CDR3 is CASRPQVQNSPLHF. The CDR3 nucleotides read TGTGCCAGCAGACCACAGGTTCAGAATTCACCCCTCCACTTT.

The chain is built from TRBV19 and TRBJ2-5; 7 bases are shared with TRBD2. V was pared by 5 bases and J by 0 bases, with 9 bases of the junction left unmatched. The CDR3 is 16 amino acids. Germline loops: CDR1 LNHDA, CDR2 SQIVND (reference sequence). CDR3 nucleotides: TGTGCCAGTAGTTTTTCTAGCGGCACAAACCAAGAGACCCAGTACTTC. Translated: CASSFSSGTNQETQYF.

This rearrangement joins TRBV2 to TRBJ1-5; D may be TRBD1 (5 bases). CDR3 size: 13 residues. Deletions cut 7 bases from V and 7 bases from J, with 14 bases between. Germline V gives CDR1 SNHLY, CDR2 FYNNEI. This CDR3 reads CASTPGGGQPQHF. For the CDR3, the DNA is TGTGCCAGCACACCCGGGGGAGGCCAGCCCCAGCATTTT.

This chain's CDR3 is CASSLTAGLAGPEQFF. CDR3 nucleotide sequence: TGTGCCAGCAGCTTAACTGCGGGACTAGCGGGGCCTGAGCAGTTCTTC. The chain recombines TRBV7-2 with TRBJ2-1, with 13 bases fitting TRBD2. The CDR3 contains 16 residues. Looked up from germline, CDR1 is SGHTA and CDR2 is FQGNSA. The V segment lost 2 bases and the J segment 9 bases; nucleotides outside the gene matches: 7. The full variable domain, in which reference TRBV7-2 and TRBJ2-1 provide the parts outside the CDR3, is GAGVSQSPSNKVTEKGKDVELRCDPISGHTALYWYRQSLGQGLEFLIYFQGNSAPDKSGLPSDRFSAERTGGSVSTLTIQRTQQEDSAVYLCASSLTAGLAGPEQFFGPGTRLTVL.

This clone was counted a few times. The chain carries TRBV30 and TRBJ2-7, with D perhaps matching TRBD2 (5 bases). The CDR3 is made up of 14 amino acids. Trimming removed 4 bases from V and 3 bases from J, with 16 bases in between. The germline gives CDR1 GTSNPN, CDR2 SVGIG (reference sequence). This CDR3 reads CAWTHGTSFYEQYF. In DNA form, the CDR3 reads TGTGCCTGGACCCACGGCACTAGTTTCTACGAGCAGTACTTC.

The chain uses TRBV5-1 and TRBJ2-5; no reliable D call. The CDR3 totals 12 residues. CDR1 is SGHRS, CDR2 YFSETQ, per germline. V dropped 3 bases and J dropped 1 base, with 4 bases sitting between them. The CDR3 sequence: CASSSFQETQYF. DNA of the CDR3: TGCGCCAGCAGCTCCTTCCAAGAGACCCAGTACTTC.